This is a list of T cell receptor beta chains from one sample in a study of T-cell memory formation after mild COVID-19. In TCRdb, the 5' RACE reads were re-called with MiXCR into one record per CDR3 protein. Here the sample spans more than 350,000 distinct CDR3 sequences, 15% to 20% being singletons. The sample consisted of PBMCs or a T cell subset sorted from them (not recorded which). The receptors come from a man between 18 and 29 years old who had mild COVID-19 (a few samples of this study predate the infection). Cell type and time point are not known. CDR3s include the opening cysteine and the closing phenylalanine or tryptophan. Size is omitted from some rows. Given values are once, few, many or a class for expanded clones.

abundance: few
v_gene: TRBV12-3/TRBV12-4
CDR3aa: CASSFSTGRSHEQYF

abundance: few
v_gene: TRBV12-3/TRBV12-4
CDR3aa: CASSEGLTNEKLFF

abundance: few
v_gene: TRBV29-1
CDR3aa: CSASGGFYEQYF

abundance: .
v_gene: TRBV29-1
CDR3aa: CSVENTGDESYGYTF

abundance: few
v_gene: TRBV7-9
CDR3aa: CASSLSGRNEQFF

abundance: .
v_gene: TRBV7-6
CDR3aa: CASSPTAGAAGDTQYF

abundance: .
v_gene: TRBV6-2/TRBV6-3
CDR3aa: CASSYLRANTGELFF

abundance: once
v_gene: TRBV20-1
CDR3aa: CSAYTGTVYQPQHF

abundance: few
v_gene: TRBV7-3
CDR3aa: CASSPMGGGTDTQYF

abundance: .
v_gene: TRBV20-1
CDR3aa: CSARPPRTDLNTEAFF

abundance: .
v_gene: TRBV14
CDR3aa: CASSQTRPYWDEKLFF

abundance: .
v_gene: TRBV6-5
CDR3aa: CASSSAGGRDTQYF

abundance: few
v_gene: TRBV15
CDR3aa: CATSRYDLAGSTGELFF

abundance: .
v_gene: TRBV20-1
CDR3aa: CSAREGVIYGYTF

abundance: .
v_gene: TRBV20-1
CDR3aa: CSARGIRSDTQYF

abundance: few
v_gene: TRBV23-1
CDR3aa: CASSQSGRGSHEQFF

abundance: .
v_gene: TRBV6-4
CDR3aa: CASSDCCEAGGLEQYF

abundance: .
v_gene: TRBV6-5
CDR3aa: CASSRTGANEKLFF

abundance: .
v_gene: TRBV20-1
CDR3aa: CSASMAPTNEKLFF

abundance: many
v_gene: TRBV5-1
CDR3aa: CASSFLAGGSNEQFF

abundance: few
v_gene: TRBV7-9
CDR3aa: CASSRGQGEGQPQHF

abundance: few
v_gene: TRBV20-1
CDR3aa: CSARDWGRGGPSTDTQYF

abundance: .
v_gene: TRBV9
CDR3aa: CASSGGQRGQPQHF

abundance: few
v_gene: TRBV3-1
CDR3aa: CASSQSGPLADTQYF